The 18 T cell receptor beta chains listed next were all sequenced from one sample in a study of metastatic and nonmetastatic thyroid tumors. TCRdb redid the clone calls on the PCR reads using MiXCR. The repertoire holds 5,000 to 7,500 clones, 16% seen once, with more than 9.5% in the top ten. No patient received treatment before thyroid surgery. Sequencing was done on a sample of tumor tissue. These receptors originate from a male donor with papillary thyroid cancer or a benign thyroid nodule (not recorded which). Some clones in this sample may be carry-over from other donors' samples.

This clone was counted ten times or more. This sequence joins TRBV11-2 and TRBJ1-4; D uncertain. Trimming left V 4 bases short and J 4 bases short, with 16 bases between. CDR1 and CDR2 (germline): SGHAT, FQNNGV. CDR3 length: 16 amino acids. CDR3 residues: CASSSTRGGSNEKLFF. CDR3 nucleotide sequence: TGTGCCAGCAGCTCCACCCGAGGAGGGAGTAATGAAAAACTGTTTTTT.

The rearrangement links TRBV6-1 to TRBJ2-7, with TRBD1 identical over 8 bases. The CDR3 length is 15 residues. V was pared by 1 base and J by 0 bases, with 2 bases of the junction left unmatched. CDR1 and CDR2 from the germline V gene are MNHNS and SASEGT. The CDR3 DNA reads as TGTGCCAGCAGTGAAGGGACAGGGTTCTCCTACGAGCAGTACTTC. Its translation is CASSEGTGFSYEQYF.

By share of the sample, this clone is medium-sized. The genes are TRBV13 and TRBJ1-2; D is possibly TRBD1 (6 bases). The CDR3 is 14 residues long. Germline CDR1 is PRHDT and CDR2 is FYEKMQ (reference sequence). V shed 5 bases and J shed 6 bases, with 16 bases lying between them. CDR3 DNA: TGTGCCAGCAGCAAAACGACAGGTCGGGATGGCTACACCTTC. Amino acids: CASSKTTGRDGYTF.

Sample share makes this clone medium-sized (0.01 to 0.1%). The identical CDR3 is also encoded by other nucleotide sequences in the sample. V usage is TRBV14 and J usage is TRBJ2-1; 7 nucleotides match TRBD1. V lost 3 bases, J lost 8 bases, and 4 bases stayed unmatched. Germline V gives CDR1 SGHDN, CDR2 FVKESK. The CDR3 is 13 amino acids. CDR3 residues: CASSHRGWDEQFF. The CDR3 DNA reads as TGTGCCAGCAGCCACAGGGGGTGGGATGAGCAGTTCTTC.

This clone was recorded only once. The V gene is TRBV11-1, the J gene TRBJ1-5; 7 bases map to TRBD1. The CDR3 is made up of 16 amino acids. V shed 4 bases and J 5 bases; nucleotides not matched to a gene: 11. Germline CDR1 and CDR2: SGHAT and FQDESV (reference sequence). CDR3 sequence reads: CASSSQGTDRYQPQHF. The CDR3 DNA is TGTGCCAGCAGCTCACAAGGGACGGACAGGTATCAGCCCCAGCATTTT.

Sample share makes this clone medium-sized (0.01 to 0.1%). The chain is built from TRBV4-1 and TRBJ2-2; 14 bases map to TRBD2. V trimming: 1 base; J trimming: 6 bases; junction bases outside the gene matches: 7. The CDR3 is 18 residues long. Germline V lookup: CDR1 MGHRA, CDR2 YSYEKL. CDR3 nucleotide sequence: TGCGCCAGCAGCCAAGGGCGGGGACTAGCGGGGGTGGCCGGGGAGCTGTTTTTT. Translated, it gives CASSQGRGLAGVAGELFF.

The sample holds many counts of this clone. The chain carries TRBV3-1 and TRBJ1-5, with D maybe TRBD1 (5 bases). V lost 1 base to trimming and J lost 16 bases, with 14 bases between them. The CDR3 runs 12 residues. Germline V gene data show CDR1 as LGHDT and CDR2 as YNNKEL (reference sequence). The CDR3 here is CASSQGGRDLHF. The CDR3 nucleotides are TGTGCCAGCAGCCAAGGGGGCAGAGACCTTCATTTT.

The chain recombines TRBV4-2 with TRBJ2-3; D unresolved. The CDR3 runs 14 residues. Germline loops: CDR1 LGHNA, CDR2 YNFKEQ. Trimming pared 1 base from V and 1 base from J, leaving 6 bases between. CDR3 DNA: TGTGCCAGCAGCCAAGCGGGCGGCACAGATACGCAGTATTTT. Amino acids: CASSQAGGTDTQYF.

The genes are TRBV6-1 and TRBJ1-1, with 9 bases aligning to TRBD1. Germline V gene sequence: CDR1 MNHNS, CDR2 SASEGT. CDR3 length equals 15 residues. The ends lost 6 bases at V and 7 bases at J; junction bases unmatched: 12. In DNA form, the CDR3 reads TGTGCCAGCAGGGAATTTCCCGGGACAGGGTATGAAGCTTTCTTT. Residues: CASREFPGTGYEAFF.

The genes are TRBV2 and TRBJ2-7; 8 bases align to TRBD2. The CDR3 is 15 amino acids. J gave up 6 bases and V 8 bases, and 15 bases lay outside the gene matches. Per the germline V gene, CDR1 is SNHLY and CDR2 is FYNNEI. In DNA form, the CDR3 reads TGTGCCAGCGATGGGGGCTGGCGGGAGGTCCTCGAGCAGTACTTC. As protein: CASDGGWREVLEQYF.

This rearrangement joins TRBV11-1 to TRBJ2-3, with 9 nucleotides matching TRBD2. The V gene's germline CDR1 is SGHAT and CDR2 FQDESV (reference sequence). The CDR3 is 16 amino acids. J lost 7 bases, V lost 6 bases, and 14 bases had no gene match. In DNA, the CDR3 is TGTGCCAGCAGTCTAAATCCAGCGGGGGGCGAATATACGCAGTATTTT. This sequence encodes CASSLNPAGGEYTQYF.

This clone was counted at least ten times. This sequence joins TRBV10-3 and TRBJ2-1; D not certain. This CDR3 spans 13 amino acids. V was pared by 8 bases and J by 1 base, with 9 bases between. The germline CDR1 and CDR2 sequences are ENHRY and SYGVKD. CDR3 protein: CAISAYSYNEQFF. For the CDR3, the DNA is TGTGCCATCTCGGCTTATTCCTACAATGAGCAGTTCTTC.

This clone was detected many times. The rearrangement links TRBV10-2 to TRBJ2-4, with D unclear. The V and J ends lost 6 bases and 10 bases respectively, with 10 bases between them. Looked up from germline, CDR1 is WSHSY and CDR2 is SAAADI. The CDR3 is 11 amino acids. The CDR3 bases are TGCGCCAGCAGGGATTCCGCTATTCAGTACTTC. Residues: CASRDSAIQYF.

In this sample, this clone is medium-sized (0.01 to 0.1%). J is TRBJ2-2 and V is TRBV19; 7 bases are shared with TRBD1. Germline V gives CDR1 LNHDA, CDR2 SQIVND (reference sequence). The ends lost 8 bases at V and 6 bases at J; junction bases unmatched: 0. This CDR3 contains 11 residues. CDR3 sequence: CASQGAGELFF. The DNA for the CDR3 is TGTGCCAGTCAGGGGGCCGGGGAGCTGTTTTTT.

This chain connects TRBV6-5 to TRBJ1-5; a possible D gene is TRBD1 (5 bases). V lost 2 bases and J 5 bases, leaving 10 bases between the germline ends. Germline V gives CDR1 MNHEY, CDR2 SVGAGI. The CDR3 has 14 amino acids. The CDR3 DNA follows: TGTGCCAGCAGTTACGGCGGGGGAGATCAGCCCCAGCATTTT. Protein sequence: CASSYGGGDQPQHF.

On this clone itself: At one of its ends the junction is not consistent with the germline gene, which may arise from a read error. The chain employs TRBV5-1 and TRBJ1-5, with a tentative D call TRBD1 (5 bases). Germline V gene data show CDR1 as SGHRS and CDR2 as YFSETQ. The CDR3 is 15 amino acids. In DNA, the CDR3 is TGCGTCAGCAGACCGGGGGGGTCAAGCAATCAGCCCCAGCATTTT. This encodes CVSRPGGSSNQPQHF.

This clone counts as large. The chain carries TRBV11-3 and TRBJ2-3, with D possibly matching TRBD1 (6 bases). The CDR3 runs to 13 residues. Trimming pared 7 bases from V and 4 bases from J, leaving 12 bases between. CDR1 is SGHNT and CDR2 is YENEEA in the germline V gene. CDR3 region: CASKQGNADTQYF. For the CDR3, the DNA is TGTGCCAGCAAACAGGGTAACGCAGATACGCAGTATTTT. The whole variable domain, filled in from reference TRBV11-3 and TRBJ2-3, reads EAGVVQSPRYKIIEKKQPVAFWCNPISGHNTLYWYLQNLGQGPELLIRYENEEAVDDSQLPKDRFSAERLKGVDSTLKIQPAELGDSAVYLCASKQGNADTQYFGPGTRLTVL.

In this sample, this clone turned up many times. The CDR3 DNA reads as TGTGCCAGCAGCCAGACCAGTATAGTCGGCGAGCAGTACTTC. This translates into CASSQTSIVGEQYF. The gene calls are TRBV3-1 and TRBJ2-7; no clear D gene. Germline V gene lookup returns CDR1 LGHDT and CDR2 YNNKEL (reference sequence). The V end lost 3 bases, the J end lost 6 bases, and 15 bases lay between the germline ends. The CDR3 spans 14 residues.